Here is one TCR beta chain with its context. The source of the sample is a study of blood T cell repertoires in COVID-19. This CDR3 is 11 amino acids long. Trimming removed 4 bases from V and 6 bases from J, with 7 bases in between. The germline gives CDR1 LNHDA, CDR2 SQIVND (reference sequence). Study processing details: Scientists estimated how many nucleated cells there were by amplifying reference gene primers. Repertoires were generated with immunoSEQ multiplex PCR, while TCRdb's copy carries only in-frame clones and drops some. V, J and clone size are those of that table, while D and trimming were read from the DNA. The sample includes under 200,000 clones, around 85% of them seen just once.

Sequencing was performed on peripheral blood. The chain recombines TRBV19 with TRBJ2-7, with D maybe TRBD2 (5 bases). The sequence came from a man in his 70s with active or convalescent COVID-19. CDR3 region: CASSNRGEQYF. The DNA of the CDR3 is TGTGCCAGTAGTAACCGGGGCGAGCAGTACTTC.